The T cell receptor beta chain described here comes from a study of cytomegalovirus exposure and HLA in healthy donors. Study in general: The Caucasian-associated ancestry cluster held over 65% of a few hundred genotyped donors. General study findings and limits: Common viral pathogens seemed to be connected with several of the most significant clusters, according to a later analysis. Presence/absence analyses assumed roughly uniform sequencing depth across donors.

The PCR contained 60 Vbeta and 13 Jbeta primers. The assay was immunoSEQ multiplex PCR, and TCRdb's table has in-frame clones only and misses some. The table has about 120,000 clones, 55% to 75% seen once. The V end lost 2 bases, the J end lost 5 bases, and 7 bases lay between the germline ends. Germline lookup yields CDR1 MNHEY and CDR2 SMNVEV (reference sequence). There are 13 residues in the CDR3. This clone has only one observation. No antigen is known for it. The TCR was taken from a woman in her thirties or forties in good health and CMV-seropositive. Specimen: PBMCs. The rearrangement links TRBV27 to TRBJ1-5; D ambiguous. The CDR3 loop reads CASSLVVDQPQHF. CDR3 bases: TGTGCCAGCAGTTTAGTCGTCGATCAGCCCCAGCATTTT.